These T cell receptor beta chains were read from a single sample in a study of T cell clusters in autoimmune cytopenias. TCRdb reprocessed the multiplex PCR reads; each CDR3 protein has one entry and no DNA is given. The sample has roughly 8,000 distinct CDR3 sequences; the top ten hold roughly a third. The sample also formed part of further work on T cell repertoires in aging, cancer and after chemotherapy.

The specimen sequenced was peripheral blood. These receptors all stem from a human donor with an autoimmune cytopenia or autoimmune hepatitis (not recorded which). Both conserved end residues are part of each CDR3. The listing skips clone size in some rows; elsewhere it reads once, few, many or a size class.

CASSISTGGMSNQPQHF,TRBJ1-5,.,TRBV19
CASSDSWSGANVLTF,TRBJ2-6,.,TRBV27
CASSPTSGGYNEQFF,TRBJ2-1,.,TRBV7-9
CASSFSPLLAKNIQYF,TRBJ2-4,.,TRBV12-3/TRBV12-4
CASSKIAGGSQETQYF,TRBJ2-5,medium-sized,TRBV7-3
CASTPDGGYSNQPQHF,TRBJ1-5,.,TRBV6-1
CASSQQEATNEKLFF,TRBJ1-4,.,TRBV4-2
CASSLAGLAGLEQYF,TRBJ2-7,.,TRBV5-1
CASSLIPGSGSSYNEQFF,TRBJ2-1,.,TRBV11-2
CASSSAGGQETQYF,TRBJ2-5,.,TRBV5-1
CASRTPTSGQETQYF,TRBJ2-5,.,TRBV5-1
CASSVRTGENIQYF,TRBJ2-4,medium-sized,TRBV19
CASSRLAGVYEQYF,TRBJ2-7,.,TRBV7-9
CATQAGQGLETQYF,TRBJ2-5,medium-sized,TRBV10-3
CASSFGTGLYNEQFF,TRBJ2-1,.,TRBV7-2
CASSLWTSGPGELFF,TRBJ2-2,.,TRBV5-1
CASSAATGLGNQPQHF,TRBJ1-5,.,TRBV7-9
CSARVSGTGRNQPQHF,TRBJ1-5,.,TRBV20-1
CASTTTAGNEQFF,TRBJ2-1,.,TRBV12-3/TRBV12-4
CASSPGSTGGDEQYF,TRBJ2-7,.,TRBV18
CASSLAGLRNQPQHF,TRBJ1-5,medium-sized,TRBV7-2
CSARDVGNTEAFF,TRBJ1-1,.,TRBV20-1
CASARGGGPSDTQYF,TRBJ2-3,.,TRBV12-5
CVSSLEPGNIQYF,TRBJ2-4,.,TRBV7-9
CSARETGSNYGYTF,TRBJ1-2,medium-sized,TRBV20-1
CASSLGGGVTDTQYF,TRBJ2-3,medium-sized,TRBV7-9
CAWITGAPNSPLHF,TRBJ1-6,medium-sized,TRBV30
CASSPRGQSGTEAFF,TRBJ1-1,.,TRBV18
CASSSNSYNEQFF,TRBJ2-1,medium-sized,TRBV6-5
CASRRGGAKATNEKLFF,TRBJ1-4,.,TRBV6-6
CSATGQGARGSETQYF,TRBJ2-5,.,TRBV20-1
CASSPVGGLGNTEAFF,TRBJ1-1,.,TRBV7-6
CASSRQYSGANVLTF,TRBJ2-6,.,TRBV5-1
CASSLVPDNNYGYTF,TRBJ1-2,.,TRBV5-1
CASSYGGSKYF,TRBJ2-7,.,TRBV6-6
CSASPSGRNQPQHF,TRBJ1-5,.,TRBV20-1
CASSSTWPVMNTEAFF,TRBJ1-1,.,TRBV7-9
CSAKGSGRAHNEQFF,TRBJ2-1,medium-sized,TRBV20-1
CASSESGGASQPQHF,TRBJ1-5,.,TRBV10-3
CSAKWTEETQYF,TRBJ2-5,.,TRBV20-1
CASSPQGETTEAFF,TRBJ1-1,.,TRBV19
CSVEMRRWETQYF,TRBJ2-5,medium-sized,TRBV29-1
CASSKTSVYNEQFF,TRBJ2-1,medium-sized,TRBV11-2
CSASMTVSGQPQHF,TRBJ1-5,.,TRBV20-1
CASSLGQGVRGYTF,TRBJ1-2,.,TRBV12-3/TRBV12-4
CASSSGAPLYEQYF,TRBJ2-7,.,TRBV5-1
CSVELSGARGYTF,TRBJ1-2,medium-sized,TRBV29-1
CASSTTRNSNQPQHF,TRBJ1-5,.,TRBV19
CASSEVGSKSYYGYTF,TRBJ1-2,.,TRBV6-1
CAWSASRGNNYGYTF,TRBJ1-2,medium-sized,TRBV30
CASSFTRLVGDEQFF,TRBJ2-1,.,TRBV7-9
CASSFQGQRGYGYTF,TRBJ1-2,.,TRBV27
CSASQQGALGGYTF,TRBJ1-2,.,TRBV20-1
CSARDFYRGTEAFF,TRBJ1-1,.,TRBV20-1
CASSFWTGRDTEAFF,TRBJ1-1,.,TRBV5-6